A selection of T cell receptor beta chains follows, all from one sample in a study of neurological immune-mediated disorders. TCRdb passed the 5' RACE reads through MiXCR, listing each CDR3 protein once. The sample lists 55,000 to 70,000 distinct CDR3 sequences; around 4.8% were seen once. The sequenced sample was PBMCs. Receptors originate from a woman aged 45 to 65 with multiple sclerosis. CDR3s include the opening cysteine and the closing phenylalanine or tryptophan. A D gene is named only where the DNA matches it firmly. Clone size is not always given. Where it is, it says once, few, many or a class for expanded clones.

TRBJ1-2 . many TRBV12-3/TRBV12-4 CASTQASAMMPHTF TGTGCCAGCACACAGGCGTCGGCAATGATGCCACACACCTTC
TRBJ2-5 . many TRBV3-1 CASSQDGETQYF TGTGCCAGCAGCCAAGATGGGGAGACCCAGTACTTC
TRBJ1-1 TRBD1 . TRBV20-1 CRPSAGGVENTEAFF TGCAGACCGTCGGCAGGGGGAGTTGAGAACACTGAAGCTTTCTTT
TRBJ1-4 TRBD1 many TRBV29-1 CSVAGGMANEKLFF TGCAGCGTTGCAGGGGGCATGGCTAATGAAAAACTGTTTTTT
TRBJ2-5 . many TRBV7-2 CASSGFGQRQETQYF TGTGCCAGCAGCGGTTTTGGACAGAGACAAGAGACCCAGTACTTC
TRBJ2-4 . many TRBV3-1 CASSLGGAPAKNIQYF TGTGCCAGCAGCCTGGGAGGTGCCCCGGCCAAAAACATTCAGTACTTC
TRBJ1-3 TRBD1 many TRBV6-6 CASSYPGQGTSGNTIYF TGTGCCAGCAGTTACCCCGGACAGGGGACATCTGGAAACACCATATATTTT
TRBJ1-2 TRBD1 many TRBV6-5 CASSYSRTGGLGYGYTF TGTGCCAGCAGTTACTCTAGGACAGGGGGCTTAGGCTATGGCTACACCTTC
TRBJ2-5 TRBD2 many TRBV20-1 CSAGSGGAQVETQYF TGCAGTGCTGGTAGCGGGGGGGCCCAGGTAGAGACCCAGTACTTC
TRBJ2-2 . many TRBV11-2 CASSLDLAGNGELFF TGTGCCAGCAGCTTAGATCTCGCAGGGAACGGGGAGCTGTTTTTT
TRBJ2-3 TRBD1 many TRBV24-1 CATSARQGNTDTQYF TGTGCCACCAGTGCCAGACAGGGGAACACAGATACGCAGTATTTT
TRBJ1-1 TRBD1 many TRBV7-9 CASSPSDRLPEAFF TGTGCCAGCAGCCCATCGGACAGGCTCCCTGAAGCTTTCTTT
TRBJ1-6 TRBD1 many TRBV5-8 CASSFTPGTGLASPLHF TGTGCCAGCAGTTTCACCCCCGGGACAGGTTTGGCTTCACCCCTCCACTTT
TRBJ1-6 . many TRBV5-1 CASSFKSDNSPLHF TGCGCCAGCAGCTTCAAAAGCGATAATTCACCCCTCCACTTT
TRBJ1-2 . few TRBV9 CASSKGQTDGYTF TGTGCCAGCAGCAAAGGACAGACTGATGGCTACACCTTC
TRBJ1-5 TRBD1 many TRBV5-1 CASSPTGYQPQHF TGCGCCAGCAGCCCGACAGGGTATCAGCCCCAGCATTTT
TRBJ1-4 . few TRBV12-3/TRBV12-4 CASRYQGGENEKLFF TGTGCCAGCAGGTATCAGGGAGGCGAGAATGAAAAACTGTTTTTT
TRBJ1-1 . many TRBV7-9 CASSLTGWNEAFF TGTGCCAGCAGCTTGACGGGGTGGAATGAAGCTTTCTTT
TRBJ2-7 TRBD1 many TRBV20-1 CSARGLEGTDYEQYF TGCAGTGCCAGAGGTCTCGAGGGGACAGACTACGAGCAGTACTTC
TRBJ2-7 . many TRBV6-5 CASWGNSYEQYF TGTGCCAGCTGGGGGAACTCCTACGAGCAGTACTTC
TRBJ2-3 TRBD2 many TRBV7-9 CASSQAGFLGDTQYF TGTGCCAGCAGCCAAGCGGGGTTCCTGGGAGATACGCAGTATTTT
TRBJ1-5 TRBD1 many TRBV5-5 CASSWEKDRGQNF TGTGCCAGCAGCTGGGAAAAGGACAGGGGACAGAATTTT
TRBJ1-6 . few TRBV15 CATSLLGGDSPLNF TGTGCCACCAGCCTCCTTGGGGGGGATTCACCCCTCAACTTT
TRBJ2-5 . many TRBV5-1 CASSLAGDLQETQYF TGCGCCAGCAGCTTGGCGGGGGACCTCCAAGAGACCCAGTACTTC
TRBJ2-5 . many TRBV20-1 CSVRELGETQYF TGCAGTGTCAGGGAGTTGGGGGAGACCCAGTACTTC
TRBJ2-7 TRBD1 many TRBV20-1 CSGRRSGTGSYEQYF TGCAGTGGAAGAAGGTCCGGGACAGGATCCTACGAGCAGTACTTC
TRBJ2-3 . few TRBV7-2 CASSQAWDTQYF TGTGCCAGCAGTCAAGCGTGGGATACGCAGTATTTT
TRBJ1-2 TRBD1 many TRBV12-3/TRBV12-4 CASSPDRDHGYTF TGTGCCAGCAGTCCCGACAGGGATCATGGCTACACCTTC
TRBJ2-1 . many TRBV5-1 CASQQNSYNEQFF TGCGCCAGCCAACAGAACTCCTACAATGAGCAGTTCTTC
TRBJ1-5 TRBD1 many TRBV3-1 CASSQGTQGAQPQNF TGTGCCAGCAGCCAAGGGACACAGGGGGCACAGCCCCAGAATTTT
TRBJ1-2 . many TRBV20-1 CSARALDTGYTF TGCAGTGCTAGAGCCCTAGACACTGGCTACACCTTC
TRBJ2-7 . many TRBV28 CASSYPTVHEQYF TGTGCCAGCAGTTACCCGACAGTCCACGAGCAGTACTTC
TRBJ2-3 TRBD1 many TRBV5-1 CASSLQGADTQYF TGCGCCAGCAGCTTGCAGGGGGCAGATACGCAGTATTTT
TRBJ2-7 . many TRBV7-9 CASSQFRVYEQYF TGTGCCAGCAGTCAATTCCGGGTCTACGAGCAGTACTTC